The 11 T cell receptor beta chains in this list originate from one sample, sequenced in a study of glioma-infiltrating T cells. Using RNA template, CDR3s of TCR alpha and beta were amplified with iRepertoire arm-PCR. TCRdb used MiXCR to reprocess the multiplex PCR reads, holding one entry per CDR3 protein. Here the sample spans more than 300,000 distinct CDR3 sequences, 41% being singletons. The sample comprised glioma tissue, nonneoplastic brain tissue, or PBMCs (not recorded which). The receptor source for this set is a human donor with low-grade glioma or glioblastoma, undergoing nonglioma brain surgery, or in good health (not recorded which).

This clonotype was found a few times. The DNA for the CDR3 is TGTGCCAGCAGCGCCGGGGTTTATTACGAGCAGTACTTC. It specifies CASSAGVYYEQYF. The chain couples TRBV2 to TRBJ2-7; weak D call: TRBD2 (5 bases). CDR3 length equals 13 residues. Trimming shortened V by 6 bases and J by 4 bases, and 13 bases separated the two germline ends. Germline V gene lookup returns CDR1 SNHLY and CDR2 FYNNEI.

This clonotype was detected only once. The chain is built from TRBV5-4 and TRBJ2-2; D gene uncertain. This CDR3 spans 13 amino acids. The ends were cut back, 7 bases at V and 1 base at J, with 8 bases in the middle. CDR1 is SGHNT and CDR2 is YYREEE in the germline V gene (reference sequence). The CDR3 spells CASALQNTGELFF. CDR3 coding DNA: TGTGCCAGCGCATTACAGAACACCGGGGAGCTGTTTTTT.

The chain joins TRBV28 to TRBJ1-2, with a tentative D call TRBD1 (5 bases). This CDR3 region has 16 residues. Germline lookup yields CDR1 MDHEN and CDR2 SYDVKM. Trimming left V 2 bases short and J 5 bases short, with 18 bases between. The DNA for the CDR3 is TGTGCCAGCAGTTTACTCATTGGGACGGCCGGATATGGCTACACCTTC. It codes for CASSLLIGTAGYGYTF.

To note about this clonotype: Its ends do not fully match the called genes, so a read error is possible. The chain employs TRBV7-9 and TRBJ1-1; possible D gene TRBD1, 5 bases. The CDR3 is 17 residues long. In germline, CDR1 is SEHNR, CDR2 FQNEAQ (reference sequence). CDR3 in amino acids: CASRVILPGRTNTETFF. CDR3 bases: TGTGCCAGCAGGGTTATTCTGCCGGGGCGGACGAACACTGAAACTTTCTTT.

Many counts were recorded for this clonotype. The chain couples TRBV28 to TRBJ2-1, with D possibly matching TRBD2 (6 bases). CDR3 size: 14 residues. V lost 9 bases, J lost 4 bases, and 16 bases lay in between. Germline assignment: CDR1 MDHEN and CDR2 SYDVKM. This chain's CDR3 is CASQISGLYNEQFF. The CDR3 nucleotides read TGTGCCAGTCAAATCAGCGGGCTATACAATGAGCAGTTCTTC.

As to this clonotype: A much larger clone sits a single nucleotide away, making a read error possible. CDR3 nucleotides: TGTGCCAGCACGGGAAGCGGGAGTAGGAACAATGGGCAGTTCTTC. Translation gives CASTGSGSRNNGQFF. This rearrangement joins TRBV6-1 to TRBJ2-1; 8 nucleotides agree with TRBD2. This CDR3 has 15 amino acids. The germline gives CDR1 MNHNS, CDR2 SASEGT.

As for this clonotype: A much larger clone sits a single nucleotide away, making a read error possible. The chain links TRBV6-2 or TRBV6-3 to TRBJ2-1; D gene uncertain. Germline-derived CDR1 and CDR2 are MNHEY and SVGEGT. The CDR3 runs to 11 residues. CDR3 DNA: TGTGCCAACAGTTACTGGAACGAGCAGTTCTTC. This codes for CANSYWNEQFF.

This clonotype was observed a few times. The CDR3 spells CASSSAGWTGEETQYF. CDR3 sequence (DNA): TGTGCCAGCAGCTCAGCGGGATGGACAGGGGAGGAGACCCAGTACTTC. The chain recombines TRBV7-9 with TRBJ2-5, with 9 positions matching TRBD1. Germline lookup yields CDR1 SEHNR and CDR2 FQNEAQ (reference sequence). After removal of 4 bases from V and 5 bases from J, the junction contained 11 bases not matched to a gene. CDR3 length equals 16 residues.

The CDR3 DNA follows: TGTGCCAGCAGCGTTACGGGGCCTTCCTACAATGAGCAGTTCTTC. It translates to CASSVTGPSYNEQFF. V usage is TRBV7-2 and J usage is TRBJ2-1; D may match TRBD1 or TRBD2 (5 bases each). The CDR3 totals 15 residues. CDR1 is SGHTA and CDR2 is FQGNSA in the germline V gene. Trimming removed 5 bases from V and 1 base from J, with 12 bases in between.

The CDR3 loop reads CASRPGLAGGHNEQFF. The CDR3 DNA follows: TGTGCCAGCAGACCCGGACTAGCGGGAGGTCACAATGAGCAGTTCTTC. The V gene is TRBV6-2 or TRBV6-3, the J gene TRBJ2-1; 14 bases fit TRBD2. CDR1 is MNHEY, CDR2 SVGEGT, per germline. The length of the CDR3 is 16 residues. V was clipped by 6 bases and J by 5 bases; unmatched bases: 6.

This clonotype was seen a handful of times. The chain has TRBV14 and TRBJ2-2; D not resolved. The CDR3 is made up of 13 amino acids. The V end lost 1 base, the J end lost 5 bases, and 5 bases lay between the germline ends. Germline CDR1 and CDR2: SGHDN and FVKESK. This CDR3 reads CASSQVTTGELFF. DNA of the CDR3: TGTGCCAGCAGCCAAGTTACAACCGGGGAGCTGTTTTTT. Drawing the rest from reference TRBV14 and TRBJ2-2, the complete variable domain is EAGVTQFPSHSVIEKGQTVTLRCDPISGHDNLYWYRRVMGKEIKFLLHFVKESKQDESGMPNNRFLAERTGGTYSTLKVQPAELEDSGVYFCASSQVTTGELFFGEGSRLTVL.